The rows below give T cell receptor beta chains drawn from one sample of a study of a mutant IDH1 vaccine in newly diagnosed glioma. Their cognate antigens are unknown. The repertoire was sequenced with immunoSEQ multiplex PCR; TCRdb's copy has only in-frame clones and lacks some. The sample carries about 50,000 clones, 65% to 85% recorded once. Material: PBMCs, obtained from a glioma patient whose treatment included an IDH1 peptide vaccine. The source is a woman aged 25 to 39 with glioma. Some clones in this sample may be carry-over from other donors' samples. Both conserved end residues are part of each CDR3. The D gene is left open where the match is weak. Some rows mark clone size as missing; the rest say once, few, many or name a class of expanded clone.

V gene	D gene	clone size	J gene	CDR3 protein	CDR3 DNA
TRBV7-9	TRBD1	-	TRBJ1-2	CASSPPIPDRTYTF	TGTGCCAGCAGCCCACCCATTCCGGACAGGACCTACACCTTC
TRBV27	-	-	TRBJ2-2	CASSLHFGTLEVGELFF	TGTGCCAGCAGTTTACACTTCGGGACGCTTGAGGTCGGGGAGCTGTTTTTT
TRBV18	TRBD2	-	TRBJ2-7	CASSPPGTSGRAEQYF	TGTGCCAGCTCACCGCCCGGGACTAGCGGCCGTGCCGAGCAGTACTTC
TRBV2	-	-	TRBJ2-1	CASSDQGAAYNEQFF	TGTGCCAGCAGTGATCAAGGGGCTGCCTACAATGAGCAGTTCTTC
TRBV27	TRBD2	-	TRBJ2-7	CASSFLPSGRAYEQYF	TGTGCCAGCAGTTTCCTCCCTAGCGGGAGGGCCTACGAGCAGTACTTC
TRBV2	-	few	TRBJ1-5	CASSGQGGNQPQHF	TGTGCCAGCAGTGGTCAGGGAGGCAATCAGCCCCAGCATTTT
TRBV7-2	TRBD2	-	TRBJ2-1	CASSLVLAEYNEQFF	TGTGCCAGCAGCTTAGTCCTAGCGGAGTACAATGAGCAGTTCTTC
TRBV6-5	-	-	TRBJ2-7	CASSYSIDTYEQYF	TGTGCCAGCAGTTACTCGATCGATACCTACGAGCAGTACTTC
TRBV12-5	TRBD2	-	TRBJ2-3	CASGTGTSGPTDTQYF	TGTGCTAGTGGCACCGGGACTAGCGGCCCCACAGATACGCAGTATTTT
TRBV6-5	TRBD1	once	TRBJ2-7	CASSYSGQWDEQYF	TGTGCCAGCAGTTACTCGGGACAGTGGGACGAGCAGTACTTC
TRBV6-5	-	few	TRBJ1-4	CASGLTGGEKLFF	TGTGCCAGCGGCCTAACGGGTGGTGAAAAACTGTTTTTT
TRBV27	-	-	TRBJ1-5	CASSMGDSNQPQHF	TGTGCCAGCAGTATGGGGGATAGCAATCAGCCCCAGCATTTT
TRBV6-5	-	-	TRBJ1-5	CASSYSPSNQPQHF	TGTGCCAGCAGTTACTCGCCCAGCAATCAGCCCCAGCATTTT
TRBV19	-	-	TRBJ1-1	CASSIVGTPYTEAFF	TGTGCCAGTAGTATAGTGGGGACACCCTACACTGAAGCTTTCTTT
TRBV4-1	-	-	TRBJ2-2	CASSQEGFTGELFF	TGCGCCAGCAGCCAAGAAGGATTCACCGGGGAGCTGTTTTTT
TRBV6-5	TRBD1	-	TRBJ1-2	CASSPGDRARGYTF	TGTGCCAGCAGTCCGGGGGACAGGGCCCGTGGCTACACCTTC
TRBV4-1	TRBD1	-	TRBJ1-1	CASSAQGKGSTEAFF	TGCGCCAGCAGCGCACAGGGGAAGGGATCAACTGAAGCTTTCTTT
TRBV9	TRBD1	-	TRBJ2-5	CASSARDRGQETQYF	TGTGCCAGCAGCGCCCGGGACAGGGGTCAAGAGACCCAGTACTTC
TRBV11-2	-	-	TRBJ2-2	CASSLRRGRDTGELFF	TGTGCCAGCAGCTTACGAAGGGGTCGGGACACCGGGGAGCTGTTTTTT
TRBV29-1	-	-	TRBJ1-4	CSVELRGFTNEKLFF	TGCAGCGTTGAACTCCGCGGGTTCACTAATGAAAAACTGTTTTTT
TRBV2	-	-	TRBJ1-2	CASSEVGNYGYTF	TGTGCCAGCAGTGAGGTGGGAAACTATGGCTACACCTTC
TRBV6-1	-	few	TRBJ1-1	CASSEARAGAFF	TGTGCCAGCAGTGAAGCGAGGGCAGGAGCTTTCTTT
TRBV19	TRBD2	-	TRBJ2-3	CASKELAGTDTQYF	TGTGCCAGTAAGGAACTAGCGGGGACAGATACGCAGTATTTT
TRBV9	-	-	TRBJ1-2	CASSVGTDLSYTF	TGTGCCAGCAGCGTAGGGACAGATTTGAGCTACACCTTC
TRBV5-1	TRBD1	-	TRBJ1-3	CASSVGQGAAGNTIYF	TGCGCCAGCAGCGTGGGACAGGGGGCGGCGGGAAACACCATATATTTT
TRBV7-2	-	-	TRBJ2-7	CASSWKQGYYEQYF	TGTGCCAGCAGCTGGAAACAGGGATACTACGAGCAGTACTTC
TRBV4-2	-	-	TRBJ2-3	CASSQGASGTDTQYF	TGTGCCAGCAGCCAAGGGGCTAGCGGCACAGATACGCAGTATTTT
TRBV19	-	medium-sized	TRBJ1-1	CASSSRAGMNTEAFF	TGTGCCAGTAGTAGCAGGGCGGGGATGAACACTGAAGCTTTCTTT
TRBV2	-	-	TRBJ2-5	CASSEGGGGFQETQYF	TGTGCCAGCAGTGAAGGAGGCGGGGGCTTCCAAGAGACCCAGTACTTC
TRBV11-2	-	-	TRBJ2-7	CASSPAGGPSYEQYF	TGTGCCAGCAGCCCTGCAGGCGGACCCTCCTACGAGCAGTACTTC
TRBV11-3	-	-	TRBJ1-3	CASAGGAGNTIYF	TGTGCCAGCGCCGGGGGGGCTGGAAACACCATATATTTT
TRBV30	-	-	TRBJ1-2	CAWSVPRRGRYGYTF	TGTGCCTGGAGTGTACCCCGCCGGGGGCGTTATGGCTACACCTTC
TRBV6-5	-	-	TRBJ1-2	CASSYSGPSGGYTF	TGTGCCAGCAGTTACTCAGGTCCCAGCGGTGGCTACACCTTC
TRBV19	-	-	TRBJ2-5	CASSQRPQETQYF	TGTGCCAGTAGTCAGCGCCCCCAAGAGACCCAGTACTTC
TRBV6-5	-	-	TRBJ1-2	CASTLGGSYGYTF	TGTGCCAGCACCTTGGGGGGGAGCTATGGCTACACCTTC
TRBV4-1	TRBD1	-	TRBJ2-4	CASSPDRGNIQYF	TGCGCCAGCAGCCCCGACAGGGGGAACATTCAGTACTTC
TRBV27	-	-	TRBJ2-2	CASRPTANTGELFF	TGTGCCAGCAGACCTACAGCGAACACCGGGGAGCTGTTTTTT
TRBV27	TRBD1	-	TRBJ1-4	CASSRQGRTNEKLFF	TGTGCCAGCAGCCGACAGGGAAGGACTAATGAAAAACTGTTTTTT
TRBV4-2	TRBD1	-	TRBJ1-4	CASSLLDRGNEKLFF	TGTGCCAGCAGCCTCTTGGACAGGGGTAATGAAAAACTGTTTTTT
TRBV7-2	-	-	TRBJ2-3	CASSSRRSTDTQYF	TGTGCCAGCAGCTCCCGACGTTCCACAGATACGCAGTATTTT
TRBV15	TRBD1	-	TRBJ2-7	CATSSGLTRDRGYEQYF	TGTGCCACCAGCAGCGGACTCACTCGGGACAGGGGATACGAGCAGTACTTC
TRBV2	TRBD1	-	TRBJ2-7	CASGWTGPYEQYF	TGTGCCAGCGGGTGGACAGGACCCTACGAGCAGTACTTC
TRBV4-1	-	-	TRBJ2-7	CASSQERRDRQYF	TGCGCCAGCAGCCAAGAGCGGAGGGACAGGCAGTACTTC
TRBV5-4	-	-	TRBJ1-1	CASSFPGAGLSLEAFF	TGTGCCAGCAGCTTCCCGGGAGCCGGGCTATCCCTTGAAGCTTTCTTT
TRBV7-9	TRBD1	once	TRBJ2-7	CASSPPRGTGGSYEQYF	TGTGCCAGCAGCCCCCCGCGGGGGACAGGGGGTTCCTACGAGCAGTACTTC
TRBV13	-	-	TRBJ1-1	CASSLDAWGGGNTEAFF	TGTGCCAGCAGCTTAGATGCGTGGGGGGGAGGGAACACTGAAGCTTTCTTT
TRBV2	-	-	TRBJ2-1	CASSPSPTRGEQFF	TGTGCCAGCAGTCCCTCCCCTACTAGAGGCGAGCAGTTCTTC
TRBV10-3	TRBD2	-	TRBJ2-5	CAISESGLADRGTQYF	TGTGCCATCAGTGAGTCCGGACTAGCGGACCGGGGGACCCAGTACTTC